Listed below are T cell receptor beta chains from one sample, sequenced in a study of identical twins. Via MiXCR, TCRdb re-called the 5' RACE reads, giving one row per CDR3 protein. Among some 600,000 distinct CDR3 sequences, about 7.6% were seen once, and the ten largest hold less than 2%. These same records also appear under a second study, on yellow fever vaccine responses in identical twins.

Specimen: PBMCs. The origin of the receptors is a young woman in good health. Both conserved end residues are part of each CDR3. A D gene is named only where the DNA matches it firmly. Not all rows give a size; the values are once, few, many and, for expanded clones, a class.

j_call d_call clone_size v_call cdr3_aa cdr3_nt
TRBJ2-5 TRBD2 few TRBV6-7 CASSYQGLAGASQETQYF TGTGCCAGCAGTTACCAGGGACTAGCGGGAGCGAGTCAAGAGACCCAGTACTTC
TRBJ2-5 TRBD1 . TRBV28 CASSAYAVGTGAETQYF TGTGCCAGCAGTGCCTACGCAGTTGGCACAGGGGCGGAGACCCAGTACTTC
TRBJ1-3 . many TRBV12-3/TRBV12-4 CASRLTRSGNTIYF TGTGCCAGCAGATTGACACGCTCTGGAAACACCATATATTTT
TRBJ2-1 TRBD2 many TRBV5-1 CASSSSGSYNEQFF TGTGCCAGCAGCTCTAGCGGGAGCTACAATGAGCAGTTCTTC
TRBJ2-7 . . TRBV9 CASSVYGVLGSEQYF TGTGCCAGCAGCGTATACGGGGTCCTCGGATCCGAGCAGTACTTC
TRBJ2-1 . few TRBV12-3/TRBV12-4 CASSPQWGGGGLYNEQFF TGTGCCAGCAGTCCACAGTGGGGTGGGGGCGGCCTCTACAATGAGCAGTTCTTC
TRBJ2-3 . many TRBV12-5 CASGLTDTQYF TGTGCTAGTGGCCTCACAGATACGCAGTATTTT
TRBJ1-2 . . TRBV29-1 CSVGTDGYTF TGCAGCGTGGGGACGGATGGCTACACCTTC
TRBJ1-4 TRBD1 many TRBV6-1 CASRTQGSGIIEKLFF TGTGCCAGCAGGACACAGGGGTCGGGGATTATTGAAAAACTGTTTTTT
TRBJ2-1 . few TRBV6-1 CASNDQNIRNNEQFF TGTGCCAGCAACGACCAGAACATCCGAAACAATGAGCAGTTCTTC
TRBJ2-1 TRBD2 few TRBV4-1 CASSQDSGGLSSYNEQFF TGCGCCAGCAGCCAAGATAGCGGGGGGCTAAGCTCCTACAATGAGCAGTTCTTC
TRBJ1-5 . many TRBV5-1 CASSLDGGRNQPQHF TGCGCCAGCAGCTTGGATGGGGGGCGCAATCAGCCCCAGCATTTT
TRBJ1-2 . many TRBV3-1 CASSQEGRGNYGYTF TGTGCCAGCAGCCAGGAAGGCAGGGGAAACTATGGCTACACCTTC
TRBJ2-4 . few TRBV7-2 CASSFSSAKNIQYF TGTGCCAGCAGCTTTTCCTCAGCCAAAAACATTCAGTACTTC
TRBJ2-1 TRBD1 few TRBV6-2/TRBV6-3 CASRYIQGSWDEQFF TGTGCCAGCAGGTATATACAGGGGTCCTGGGATGAGCAGTTCTTC
TRBJ2-7 . . TRBV28 CASTMRGAREQYF TGTGCCAGCACCATGAGGGGGGCCCGGGAGCAGTACTTC
TRBJ2-1 . many TRBV20-1 CSARDGSREQFF TGCAGTGCTAGAGACGGTAGCAGAGAGCAGTTCTTC
TRBJ1-2 . . TRBV25-1 CASSETGALGYTF TGTGCCAGCAGTGAAACAGGTGCCCTTGGCTACACCTTC
TRBJ2-3 TRBD1 many TRBV28 CASSPATGHTDTQYF TGTGCCAGCAGTCCGGCGACAGGGCACACAGATACGCAGTATTTT
TRBJ2-3 TRBD2 . TRBV15 CATSRARLAGVPDTQYF TGTGCCACCAGCAGAGCGAGACTAGCGGGGGTCCCAGATACGCAGTATTTT
TRBJ1-2 . few TRBV28 CASRRSAGNLYGYTF TGTGCCAGCAGGAGATCAGCCGGGAACCTTTATGGCTACACCTTC
TRBJ2-1 . many TRBV19 CASSSGGGTQFF TGTGCCAGTAGTAGCGGAGGGGGAACTCAGTTCTTC